The clone carrying this T cell receptor (beta chain) was recorded once. An input of about 0.45 to 1 ug of RNA was subjected to reverse transcription using random hexamers. TCRdb redid the calling of the immunoSEQ multiplex PCR reads with MiXCR, one entry per CDR3 protein. Among approximately 90,000 distinct CDR3 sequences listed, over 80% were seen once. This specimen belongs to a study of CD8 T cells in Susac syndrome. V was shortened by 0 bases and J by 4 bases, with 4 bases between the two germline ends. CDR3 length: 13 amino acids. CDR1 and CDR2 from the germline V gene are LGHDT and YNNKEL (reference sequence). Purification of the CD8+ and CD4+ T cells relied on negative isolation, and TEMRA cells underwent FACS enrichment.

Sequencing was done on a sample of CD8+ T cells from PBMCs. The clonotype originates from a human donor in good health. The chain couples TRBV3-1 to TRBJ2-1, with D uncertain. CDR3 protein: CASSQDYYNEQFF. The CDR3 DNA sequence: TGTGCCAGCAGCCAAGATTATTACAATGAGCAGTTCTTC.